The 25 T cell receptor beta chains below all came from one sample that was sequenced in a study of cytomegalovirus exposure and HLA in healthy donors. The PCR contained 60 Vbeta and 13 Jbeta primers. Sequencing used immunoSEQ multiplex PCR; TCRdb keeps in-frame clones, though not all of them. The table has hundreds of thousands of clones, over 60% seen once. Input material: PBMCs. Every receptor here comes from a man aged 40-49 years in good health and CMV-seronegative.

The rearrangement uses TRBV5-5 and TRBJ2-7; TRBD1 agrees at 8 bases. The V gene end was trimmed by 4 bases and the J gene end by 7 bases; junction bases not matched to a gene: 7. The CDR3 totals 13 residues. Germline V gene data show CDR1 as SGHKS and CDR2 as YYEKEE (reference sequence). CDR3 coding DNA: TGTGCCAGCAGCAAGACAGGGGTGGGAGAGCAGTACTTC. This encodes CASSKTGVGEQYF.

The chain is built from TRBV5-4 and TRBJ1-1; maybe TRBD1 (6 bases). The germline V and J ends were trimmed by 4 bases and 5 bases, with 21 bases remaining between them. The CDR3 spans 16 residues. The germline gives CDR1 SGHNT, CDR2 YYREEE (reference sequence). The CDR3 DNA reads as TGTGCCAGCAGCCCAAGGACAGCCCGAAGAAATACTGAAGCTTTCTTT. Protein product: CASSPRTARRNTEAFF.

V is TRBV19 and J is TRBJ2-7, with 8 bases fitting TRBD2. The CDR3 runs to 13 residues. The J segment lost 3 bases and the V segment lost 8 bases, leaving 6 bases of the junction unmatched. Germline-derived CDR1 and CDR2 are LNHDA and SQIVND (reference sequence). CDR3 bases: TGTGCCAGTGGAGAACGGGGGGGCTACGAGCAGTACTTC. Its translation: CASGERGGYEQYF.

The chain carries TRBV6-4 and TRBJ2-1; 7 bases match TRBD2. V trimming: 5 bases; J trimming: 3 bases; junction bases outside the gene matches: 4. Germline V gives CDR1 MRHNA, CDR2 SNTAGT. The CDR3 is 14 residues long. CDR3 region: CASSQAGNYNEQFF. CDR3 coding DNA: TGTGCCAGCAGTCAAGCGGGGAACTACAATGAGCAGTTCTTC.

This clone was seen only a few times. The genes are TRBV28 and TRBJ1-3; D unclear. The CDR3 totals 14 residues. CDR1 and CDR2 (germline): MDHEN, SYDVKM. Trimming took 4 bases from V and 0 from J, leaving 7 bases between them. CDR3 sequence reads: CASSSQNSGNTIYF. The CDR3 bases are TGTGCCAGCAGTTCCCAAAACTCTGGAAACACCATATATTTT.

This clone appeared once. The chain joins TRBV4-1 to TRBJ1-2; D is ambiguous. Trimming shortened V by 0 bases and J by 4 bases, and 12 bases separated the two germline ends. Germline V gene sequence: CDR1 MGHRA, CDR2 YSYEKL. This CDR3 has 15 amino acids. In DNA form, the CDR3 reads TGCGCCAGCAGCCAAGATGTCGGCAGGTCCTATGGCTACACCTTC. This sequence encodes CASSQDVGRSYGYTF.

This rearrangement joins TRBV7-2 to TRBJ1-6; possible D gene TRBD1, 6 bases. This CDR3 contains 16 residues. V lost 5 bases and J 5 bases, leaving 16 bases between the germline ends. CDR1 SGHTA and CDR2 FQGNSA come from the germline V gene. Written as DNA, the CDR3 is TGTGCCAGCAGCCTGTTCTTCAGGGGCAATAATTCACCCCTCCACTTT. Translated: CASSLFFRGNNSPLHF.

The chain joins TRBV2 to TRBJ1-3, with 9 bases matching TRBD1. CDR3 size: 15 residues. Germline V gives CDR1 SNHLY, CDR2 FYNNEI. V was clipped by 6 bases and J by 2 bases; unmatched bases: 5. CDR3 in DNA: TGTGCCAGCAGCATACAGGGGGCAGCTGGAAACACCATATATTTT. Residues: CASSIQGAAGNTIYF. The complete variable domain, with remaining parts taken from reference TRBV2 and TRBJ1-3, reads EPEVTQTPSHQVTQMGQEVILRCVPISNHLYFYWYRQILGQKVEFLVSFYNNEISEKSEIFDDQFSVERPDGSNFTLKIRSTKLEDSAMYFCASSIQGAAGNTIYFGEGSWLTVV.

Here the CDR3 reads CASSSTGYQPQHF. CDR3 DNA sequence: TGTGCCAGCAGTTCCACAGGATATCAGCCCCAGCATTTT. The chain recombines TRBV27 with TRBJ1-5, with TRBD1 as a possible D gene (5 bases). V lost 4 bases and J lost 5, with 9 bases in between. This CDR3 comprises 13 residues. Germline V gives CDR1 MNHEY, CDR2 SMNVEV (reference sequence).

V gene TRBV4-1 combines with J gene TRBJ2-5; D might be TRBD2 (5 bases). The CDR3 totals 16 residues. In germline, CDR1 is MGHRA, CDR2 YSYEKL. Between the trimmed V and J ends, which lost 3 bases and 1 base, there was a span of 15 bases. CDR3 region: CASSHFLIGGQETQYF. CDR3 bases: TGCGCCAGCAGCCACTTCTTGATAGGAGGCCAAGAGACCCAGTACTTC.

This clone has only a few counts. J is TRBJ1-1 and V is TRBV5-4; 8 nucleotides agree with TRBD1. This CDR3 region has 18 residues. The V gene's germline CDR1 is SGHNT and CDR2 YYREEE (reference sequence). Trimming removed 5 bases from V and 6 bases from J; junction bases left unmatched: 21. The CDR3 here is CASREGPQGAVLIAEAFF. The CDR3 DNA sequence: TGTGCCAGCAGGGAGGGCCCCCAGGGGGCGGTATTAATTGCTGAAGCTTTCTTT.

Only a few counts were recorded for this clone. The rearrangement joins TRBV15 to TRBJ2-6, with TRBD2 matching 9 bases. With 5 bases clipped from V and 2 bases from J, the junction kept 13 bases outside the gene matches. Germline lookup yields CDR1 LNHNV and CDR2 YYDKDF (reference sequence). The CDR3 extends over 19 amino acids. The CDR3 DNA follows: TGTGCCACCAGCTACGCGGGAGGGCCCGAGATTGCTGGGGCCAACGTCCTGACTTTC. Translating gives CATSYAGGPEIAGANVLTF.

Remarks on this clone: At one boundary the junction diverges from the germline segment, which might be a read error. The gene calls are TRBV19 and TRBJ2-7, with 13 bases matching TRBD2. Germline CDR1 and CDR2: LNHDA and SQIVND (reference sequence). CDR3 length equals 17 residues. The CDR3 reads CASRGGTSGTLSYEQYF. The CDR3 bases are TGTGCCAGTAGGGGGGGGACTAGCGGGACCCTCTCCTACGAGCAATACTTC.

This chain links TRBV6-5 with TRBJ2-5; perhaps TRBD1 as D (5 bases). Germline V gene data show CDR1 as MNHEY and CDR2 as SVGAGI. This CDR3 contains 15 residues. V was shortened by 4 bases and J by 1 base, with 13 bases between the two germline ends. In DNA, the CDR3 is TGTGCCAGCAGTTCCGTTCCAGGGTTCCAAGAGACCCAGTACTTC. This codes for CASSSVPGFQETQYF.

DNA for the CDR3: TGTGCCAGCAGCCCGCAGGACAGCCCGGGGTCCTACGAGCAGTACTTC. Translation: CASSPQDSPGSYEQYF. The chain couples TRBV7-9 to TRBJ2-7, with a possible D match to TRBD1 (6 bases). CDR1 and CDR2 (germline): SEHNR, FQNEAQ (reference sequence). Trimming took off 5 bases at V and 1 base at J, with 18 bases between the two ends. This CDR3 contains 16 residues.

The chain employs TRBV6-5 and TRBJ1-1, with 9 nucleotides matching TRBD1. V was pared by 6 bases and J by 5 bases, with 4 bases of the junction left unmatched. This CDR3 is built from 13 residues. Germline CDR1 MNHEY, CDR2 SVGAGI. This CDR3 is CASRMTGGTEAFF. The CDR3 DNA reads TGTGCCAGCAGGATGACAGGGGGGACTGAAGCTTTCTTT.

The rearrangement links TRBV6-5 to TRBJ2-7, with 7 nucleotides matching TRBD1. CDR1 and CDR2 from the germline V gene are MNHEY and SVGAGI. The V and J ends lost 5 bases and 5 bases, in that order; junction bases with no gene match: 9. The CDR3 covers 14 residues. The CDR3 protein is CASSSRQGVHEQYF. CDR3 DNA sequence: TGTGCCAGCAGTAGCAGACAGGGCGTCCACGAGCAGTACTTC.

This CDR3 is CASVYTGTGGRNEQYF. The CDR3 DNA follows: TGTGCCAGCGTTTATACCGGGACAGGGGGTAGGAACGAGCAGTACTTC. The V call is TRBV5-4, the J call TRBJ2-7; 11 bases are a match to TRBD1. CDR1 and CDR2 from the germline V gene are SGHNT and YYREEE (reference sequence). The CDR3 consists of 16 residues. J gave up 5 bases and V 7 bases, and 14 bases lay outside the gene matches.

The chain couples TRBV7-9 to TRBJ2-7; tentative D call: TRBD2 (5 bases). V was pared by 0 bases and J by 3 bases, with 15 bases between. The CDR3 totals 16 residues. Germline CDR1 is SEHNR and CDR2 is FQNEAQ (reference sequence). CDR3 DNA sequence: TGTGCCAGCAGCTTAGCTAACCCTGGGAGAAGCTACGAGCAGTACTTC. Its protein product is CASSLANPGRSYEQYF.

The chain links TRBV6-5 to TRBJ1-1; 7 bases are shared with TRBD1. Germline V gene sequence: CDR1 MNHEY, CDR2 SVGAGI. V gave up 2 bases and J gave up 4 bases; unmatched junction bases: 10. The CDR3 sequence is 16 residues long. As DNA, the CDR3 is TGTGCCAGCAGTTACCCGTCTAGGACAGGATCCACTGAAGCTTTCTTT. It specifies CASSYPSRTGSTEAFF.

CDR3 nucleotides: TGTGCCTGGAGTGTAGATAGTTCCGGTCAGCCCCAGCATTTT. Protein: CAWSVDSSGQPQHF. The chain combines TRBV30 with TRBJ1-5; no definite D call. The length of the CDR3 is 14 residues. Germline lookup yields CDR1 GTSNPN and CDR2 SVGIG (reference sequence). Trimming removed 0 bases at V and 6 bases at J, with 12 bases between.

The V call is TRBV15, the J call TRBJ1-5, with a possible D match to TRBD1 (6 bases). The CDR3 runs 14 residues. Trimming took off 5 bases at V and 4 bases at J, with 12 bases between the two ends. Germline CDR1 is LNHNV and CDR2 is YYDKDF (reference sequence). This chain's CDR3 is CATSSHQGNQPQHF. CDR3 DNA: TGTGCCACCAGCTCCCACCAGGGGAATCAGCCCCAGCATTTT. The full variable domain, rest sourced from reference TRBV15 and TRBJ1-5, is DAMVIQNPRYQVTQFGKPVTLSCSQTLNHNVMYWYQQKSSQAPKLLFHYYDKDFNNEADTPDNFQSRRPNTSFCFLDIRSPGLGDTAMYLCATSSHQGNQPQHFGDGTRLSIL.

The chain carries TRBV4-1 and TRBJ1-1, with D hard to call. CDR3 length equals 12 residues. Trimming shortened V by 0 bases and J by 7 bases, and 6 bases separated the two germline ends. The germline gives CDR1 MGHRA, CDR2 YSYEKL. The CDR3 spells CASSQDYDEAFF. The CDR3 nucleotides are TGCGCCAGCAGCCAAGACTATGATGAAGCTTTCTTT.

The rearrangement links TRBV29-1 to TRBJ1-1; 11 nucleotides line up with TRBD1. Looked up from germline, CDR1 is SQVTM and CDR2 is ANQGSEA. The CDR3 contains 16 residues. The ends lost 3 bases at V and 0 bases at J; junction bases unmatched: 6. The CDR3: CSVDLGDRGVNTEAFF. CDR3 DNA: TGCAGCGTTGATTTAGGGGACAGGGGGGTGAACACTGAAGCTTTCTTT.

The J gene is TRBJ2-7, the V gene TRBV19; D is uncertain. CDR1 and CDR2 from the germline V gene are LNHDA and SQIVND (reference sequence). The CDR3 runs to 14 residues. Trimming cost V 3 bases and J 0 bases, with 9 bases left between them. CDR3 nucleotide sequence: TGTGCCAGTAGTATTCTACCGAGCTCCTACGAGCAGTACTTC. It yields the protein CASSILPSSYEQYF. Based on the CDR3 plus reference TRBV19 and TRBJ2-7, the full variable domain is DGGITQSPKYLFRKEGQNVTLSCEQNLNHDAMYWYRQDPGQGLRLIYYSQIVNDFQKGDIAEGYSVSREKKESFPLTVTSAQKNPTAFYLCASSILPSSYEQYFGPGTRLTVT.